The 27 T cell receptor beta chains in this list originate from one sample, sequenced in a study of memory B cells and T cells in multiple sclerosis. TCRdb keeps only in-frame clones here, not all; method: immunoSEQ multiplex PCR. The sample lists tens of thousands of clones; roughly 82% were seen once. These receptors lack a known antigen. After stimulus-free culture, autoproliferating CFSE-dim and non-proliferating CFSE-high T cells were sequenced separately. Pooled replicate wells came from 5x10^7 CFSE-labeled PBMCs cultured roughly seven days without stimulus. The sequenced sample consisted of PBMCs from blood kept in culture. These receptors were obtained from a human donor with multiple sclerosis.

CDR3 protein: CASSDKRGGEQYF. CDR3 coding DNA: TGTGCCAGCAGTGACAAAAGGGGGGGGGAGCAGTACTTC. The genes are TRBV6-1 and TRBJ2-5; a possible D gene is TRBD2 (7 bases). V was cut by 3 bases and J by 11 bases, with 16 bases left in between. The CDR3 is made up of 13 amino acids. Per germline, CDR1 MNHNS and CDR2 SASEGT.

This clone has a single count. The sample holds other DNA sequences that translate to the same CDR3. The CDR3 is CASRLPTPGTGDQPQHF. CDR3 DNA: TGTGCAAGTCGCTTACCCACCCCCGGGACAGGGGATCAGCCCCAGCATTTT. The chain joins TRBV12-2 to TRBJ1-5; TRBD1 is taken as the D call from the table, unchecked against the DNA. TRBV12-2 is a pseudogene locus. The CDR3 is 17 residues long.

This chain connects TRBV28 to TRBJ2-7; no definite D call. Germline V gene data show CDR1 as MDHEN and CDR2 as SYDVKM. V lost 6 bases to trimming and J lost 5 bases, with 17 bases between them. The CDR3 runs 14 residues. The CDR3 here is CASSPTGSPHEQYF. CDR3 DNA sequence: TGTGCCAGCAGCCCGACGGGTAGCCCCCACGAGCAGTACTTC.

This chain connects TRBV4-1 to TRBJ1-3; D may be TRBD1 (6 bases). CDR1 and CDR2 from the germline V gene are MGHRA and YSYEKL. CDR3 length: 15 residues. The V and J ends lost 1 base and 4 bases respectively, with 11 bases between them. The CDR3 loop reads CASSQVGAQGNTIYF. DNA for the CDR3: TGCGCCAGCAGCCAAGTGGGGGCGCAAGGAAACACCATATATTTT.

V gene TRBV4-2 combines with J gene TRBJ2-1, with D possibly TRBD2 on 6 matching bases. The CDR3 extends over 15 amino acids. Germline assignment: CDR1 LGHNA and CDR2 YNFKEQ. V lost 1 base and J 5 bases, leaving 12 bases between the germline ends. As DNA, the CDR3 is TGTGCCAGCAGCCAAGCAGTGGGAGGCCACAATGAGCAGTTCTTC. Protein product: CASSQAVGGHNEQFF.

The CDR3 DNA follows: TGTGCCAGCAGTGAGGGACTAGCGAAGACCCAGTACTTC. Its translation is CASSEGLAKTQYF. The chain carries TRBV2 and TRBJ2-5; 10 nucleotides line up with TRBD2. Germline-derived CDR1 and CDR2 are SNHLY and FYNNEI. The CDR3 consists of 13 residues. With 3 bases clipped from V and 6 bases from J, the junction kept 1 base outside the gene matches. Supplemented by reference TRBV2 and TRBJ2-5, the full variable domain reads EPEVTQTPSHQVTQMGQEVILRCVPISNHLYFYWYRQILGQKVEFLVSFYNNEISEKSEIFDDQFSVERPDGSNFTLKIRSTKLEDSAMYFCASSEGLAKTQYFGPGTRLLVL.

The rearrangement links TRBV7-2 to TRBJ2-1; D remains ambiguous. With 1 base removed from V and 15 bases from J, the gap between germline ends came to 10 bases. The CDR3 totals 11 residues. Germline V gives CDR1 SGHTA, CDR2 FQGNSA. CDR3 in DNA: TGTGCCAGCAGCTTAGGACCGTGGTGGTTCTTC. As protein: CASSLGPWWFF.

This chain connects TRBV4-2 to TRBJ2-5; 7 nucleotides match TRBD2. The J call may be mistaken, given a closer DNA end match to TRBJ2-7. Germline V CDR1 and CDR2: LGHNA, YNFKEQ. The CDR3 extends over 14 amino acids. The CDR3 protein is CASSLSGDSYEQYF. CDR3 nucleotide sequence: TGTGCCAGCAGCCTAAGCGGGGACTCCTACGAGCAGTACTTC.

The chain links TRBV5-4 to TRBJ2-3; TRBD2 matches 7 bases. Germline V lookup: CDR1 SGHNT, CDR2 YYREEE (reference sequence). J lost 2 bases, V lost 4 bases, and 7 bases had no gene match. The CDR3 has 15 residues. CDR3 in amino acids: CASSIRDYLTDTQYF. DNA of the CDR3: TGTGCCAGCAGCATCCGGGACTACCTCACAGATACGCAGTATTTT. Supplemented by reference TRBV5-4 and TRBJ2-3, the full variable domain reads ETGVTQSPTHLIKTRGQQVTLRCSSQSGHNTVSWYQQALGQGPQFIFQYYREEENGRGNFPPRFSGLQFPNYSSELNVNALELDDSALYLCASSIRDYLTDTQYFGPGTRLTVL.

The chain carries TRBV30 and TRBJ2-3; D is unresolved. CDR3 length: 16 amino acids. Trimming took 2 bases from V and 4 from J, leaving 19 bases between them. Germline lookup yields CDR1 GTSNPN and CDR2 SVGIG (reference sequence). The CDR3 region has the DNA TGTGCCTGGAGTCCTCCTGCGACGCGAAGTTCAGATACGCAGTATTTT. It is translated as CAWSPPATRSSDTQYF.

The chain carries TRBV13 and TRBJ1-1; 7 nucleotides agree with TRBD1. Germline values: CDR1 PRHDT, CDR2 FYEKMQ (reference sequence). The CDR3 runs to 15 residues. V gave up 3 bases and J gave up 1 base; unmatched junction bases: 5. The CDR3 DNA reads TGTGCCAGCAGCTTTCCGGCAGGGGGGAACACTGAAGCTTTCTTT. This translates into CASSFPAGGNTEAFF.

J is TRBJ1-1 and V is TRBV30; no reliable D call. CDR1 and CDR2 from the germline V gene are GTSNPN and SVGIG (reference sequence). V was shortened by 8 bases and J by 4 bases, with 11 bases between the two germline ends. The CDR3 is made up of 11 amino acids. CDR3 DNA sequence: TGTGCCCGGACGGCGGGCACTGAAGCTTTCTTT. The encoded protein is CARTAGTEAFF.

The chain combines TRBV4-2 with TRBJ1-5, with D uncertain. CDR3 length: 14 residues. Germline-derived CDR1 and CDR2 are LGHNA and YNFKEQ. Trimming stripped 1 base from V and 6 bases from J, with 10 bases between. The CDR3 region has the DNA TGTGCCAGCAGCCAAGTTCTGGATAGTCAGCCCCAGCATTTT. As protein: CASSQVLDSQPQHF.

This clone appeared a few times. The V call is TRBV5-1, the J call TRBJ1-1; TRBD1 agrees at 9 bases. Germline CDR1 SGHRS, CDR2 YFSETQ. CDR3 length equals 16 residues. V lost 4 bases, J lost 2 bases, and 9 bases stayed unmatched. The CDR3 DNA is TGCGCCAGCAGCGACGGGACAGGGAGACTTAACACTGAAGCTTTCTTT. Encoded protein: CASSDGTGRLNTEAFF.

This chain uses TRBV6-5 with TRBJ2-7; 10 bases fit TRBD1. Germline V gives CDR1 MNHEY, CDR2 SVGAGI. After removal of 6 bases from V and 6 bases from J, the junction contained 11 bases not matched to a gene. The CDR3 sequence is 15 residues long. CDR3 in amino acids: CASSPPRDRGTEQYF. The CDR3 DNA is TGTGCCAGCAGCCCCCCCCGGGACAGGGGTACCGAGCAGTACTTC.

The chain combines TRBV4-2 with TRBJ2-7, with 8 bases that match TRBD2. CDR3 length: 16 residues. CDR1 and CDR2 (germline): LGHNA, YNFKEQ. V dropped 0 bases and J dropped 4; count of bases not matched to a gene: 8. This CDR3 reads CASSQDEWAGGYEQYF. CDR3 in DNA: TGTGCCAGCAGCCAAGATGAGTGGGCGGGGGGTTACGAGCAGTACTTC.

The chain uses TRBV5-1 and TRBJ1-1, with D possibly matching TRBD1 (6 bases). Trimming pared 0 bases from V and 4 bases from J, leaving 10 bases between. This CDR3 has 14 amino acids. The germline gives CDR1 SGHRS, CDR2 YFSETQ. CDR3 in amino acids: CASSLEGGTTEAFF. CDR3 bases: TGCGCCAGCAGCTTGGAGGGGGGGACCACTGAAGCTTTCTTT.

In regard to this clone: Other nucleotide sequences in the sample specify the same CDR3. This CDR3 reads CASSLGLAANTGELFF. In nucleotides, the CDR3 is TGCGCCAGCAGCCTCGGACTAGCGGCCAACACCGGGGAGCTGTTTTTT. V gene TRBV5-1 combines with J gene TRBJ2-2; 10 nucleotides match TRBD2. The CDR3 contains 16 residues. Germline CDR1 SGHRS, CDR2 YFSETQ. V lost 4 bases to trimming and J lost 2 bases; unmatched junction nucleotides: 5.

The V gene is TRBV6-1, the J gene TRBJ1-1, with D hard to call. Germline-derived CDR1 and CDR2 are MNHNS and SASEGT. The CDR3 covers 15 residues. Trimming left V 7 bases short and J 0 bases short, with 15 bases between. The CDR3 DNA reads as TGTGCCAGCACCTTCCGGACGCCCATGAACACTGAAGCTTTCTTT. Translating gives CASTFRTPMNTEAFF.

J is TRBJ2-7 and V is TRBV29-1; D is ambiguous. The CDR3 loop spans 11 amino acids. Trimming left V 6 bases short and J 3 bases short, with 9 bases between. Per the germline V gene, CDR1 is SQVTM and CDR2 is ANQGSEA. The CDR3 spells CSVGNYYEQYF. CDR3 coding DNA: TGCAGCGTCGGCAATTACTACGAGCAGTACTTC.

The chain is built from TRBV11-2 and TRBJ2-2; TRBD2 is a possible D gene (7 bases). The V gene lost 3 bases and the J gene lost 4 bases, with 15 bases spanning the gap. Germline-derived CDR1 and CDR2 are SGHAT and FQNNGV. The CDR3 is made up of 16 amino acids. Written as DNA, the CDR3 is TGTGCCAGCAGCTTCTCTGCGGGGGCCATCACCGGGGAGCTGTTTTTT. Amino acids: CASSFSAGAITGELFF. Variable domain in full (rest from reference TRBV11-2 and TRBJ2-2): EAGVAQSPRYKIIEKRQSVAFWCNPISGHATLYWYQQILGQGPKLLIQFQNNGVVDDSQLPKDRFSAERLKGVDSTLKIQPAKLEDSAVYLCASSFSAGAITGELFFGEGSRLTVL.

The genes are TRBV9 and TRBJ2-1, with D unclear. Trimming pared 4 bases from V and 9 bases from J, leaving 14 bases between. The CDR3 totals 13 residues. CDR1 SGDLS and CDR2 YYNGEE come from the germline V gene. CDR3 bases: TGTGCCAGCAGCCCCCGGGTCCATACTGAGCAGTTCTTC. As protein: CASSPRVHTEQFF.

This chain uses TRBV9 with TRBJ1-3; TRBD1 is a possible D gene (6 bases). CDR1 SGDLS and CDR2 YYNGEE come from the germline V gene. This CDR3 has 16 amino acids. V gave up 0 bases and J gave up 4 bases, with 14 bases separating them. CDR3 residues: CASSVGPTDRGNTIYF. The CDR3 DNA reads TGTGCCAGCAGCGTAGGTCCGACCGACAGGGGAAACACCATATATTTT.

V is TRBV5-6 and J is TRBJ1-1; D possibly corresponds to TRBD1 (5 bases). Germline-derived CDR1 and CDR2 are SGHDT and YYEEEE. The CDR3 is 15 amino acids. The V and J ends lost 1 base and 4 bases respectively, with 14 bases between them. CDR3 sequence: CASSLSPGQGTEAFF. The CDR3 DNA reads TGTGCCAGCAGCTTGTCTCCAGGGCAGGGCACTGAAGCTTTCTTT.

J is TRBJ2-3 and V is TRBV6-5; 9 bases are shared with TRBD1. The CDR3 consists of 13 residues. Unmatched junction bases numbered 4, after V lost 6 bases and J lost 6 bases. CDR1 and CDR2 from the germline V gene are MNHEY and SVGAGI. The chain's CDR3 is CASRGQGWDTQYF. In DNA form, the CDR3 reads TGTGCCAGCAGAGGACAGGGGTGGGATACGCAGTATTTT.

CDR3 DNA: TGTGCCAGCAGTGAAATCGCGCCCGGCTCAGCGACAGATACGCAGTATTTT. Amino acid sequence: CASSEIAPGSATDTQYF. This chain uses TRBV6-1 with TRBJ2-3, with unresolved D. The CDR3 length is 17 residues. Trimming left V 2 bases short and J 3 bases short, with 18 bases between. Germline assignment: CDR1 MNHNS and CDR2 SASEGT.

V gene TRBV2 combines with J gene TRBJ1-5; D might be TRBD1 (6 bases). The CDR3 has 15 amino acids. CDR1 is SNHLY, CDR2 FYNNEI, per germline. Trimming stripped 7 bases from V and 7 bases from J, with 20 bases between. The chain's CDR3 is CASTNREGGRQPQHF. The CDR3 DNA follows: TGTGCCAGCACCAACCGGGAGGGGGGACGACAGCCCCAGCATTTT.